Listed below are T cell receptor beta chains from one sample, sequenced in a study of CD8+CD57+ T cells in acquired aplastic anemia. TCRdb reprocessed the reads via MiXCR and lists one record per CDR3 protein. The sample yields just over 400,000 distinct CDR3 sequences, 65% to 80% seen once. Sample: sorted CD4+, CD8+, or CD8+CD57+ T cells (not recorded which) from PBMCs. These receptors all come from a human donor in good health, serving as a control. Both conserved end residues are part of each CDR3. Fields, in order: J gene, D gene, clone size, V gene, CDR3 protein, CDR3 DNA. The D gene is left open where the match is weak. Expanded clones are given a class, and other clones once, few, many or no size at all.

J gene: TRBJ2-2; D gene: TRBD1; clone size: .; V gene: TRBV25-1; CDR3 protein: CASTRQGWDTGELFF; CDR3 DNA: TGTGCCAGCACCCGACAGGGTTGGGACACCGGGGAGCTGTTTTTT
J gene: TRBJ1-2; D gene: .; clone size: .; V gene: TRBV7-8; CDR3 protein: CASTPSAGRARNDGYTF; CDR3 DNA: TGTGCCAGTACCCCCTCGGCAGGTAGGGCTCGCAATGATGGCTACACCTTC
J gene: TRBJ1-2; D gene: TRBD1; clone size: .; V gene: TRBV20-1; CDR3 protein: CSVGDRGYGYTF; CDR3 DNA: TGCAGCGTCGGTGACAGGGGCTATGGCTACACCTTC
J gene: TRBJ1-3; D gene: .; clone size: many; V gene: TRBV5-4; CDR3 protein: CASSLGTGGGNTIYF; CDR3 DNA: TGTGCCAGCAGCTTGGGGACGGGCGGTGGAAACACCATATATTTT
J gene: TRBJ1-1; D gene: TRBD1; clone size: once; V gene: TRBV12-3/TRBV12-4; CDR3 protein: CASARGTGIMNTEAFF; CDR3 DNA: TGTGCCAGCGCCCGCGGGACAGGTATCATGAACACTGAAGCTTTCTTT
J gene: TRBJ1-2; D gene: TRBD1; clone size: .; V gene: TRBV5-5; CDR3 protein: CASSSPGQGYGYIF; CDR3 DNA: TGTGCCAGCAGCTCCCCGGGACAGGGCTATGGCTACATCTTC
J gene: TRBJ2-1; D gene: .; clone size: .; V gene: TRBV7-2; CDR3 protein: CASTFATSYNEQFF; CDR3 DNA: TGTGCCAGCACCTTCGCCACATCGTACAATGAGCAGTTCTTC
J gene: TRBJ2-7; D gene: .; clone size: .; V gene: TRBV10-2; CDR3 protein: CASSAGGGYEQYF; CDR3 DNA: TGCGCCAGCAGTGCGGGGGGCGGGTACGAGCAGTACTTC
J gene: TRBJ2-5; D gene: .; clone size: .; V gene: TRBV7-6; CDR3 protein: CASSLGADTQYLCF; CDR3 DNA: TGTGCCAGCAGCTTAGGAGCAGATACGCAGTACCTTTGCTTC
J gene: TRBJ1-1; D gene: .; clone size: .; V gene: TRBV6-5; CDR3 protein: CATGSTRGREAFF; CDR3 DNA: TGTGCCACCGGGTCAACCCGGGGCCGAGAAGCTTTCTTT
J gene: TRBJ1-2; D gene: TRBD1; clone size: many; V gene: TRBV4-1; CDR3 protein: CASSQDSGQGRAGYTF; CDR3 DNA: TGCGCCAGCAGCCAAGATAGCGGACAGGGAAGAGCTGGCTACACCTTC
J gene: TRBJ1-1; D gene: .; clone size: many; V gene: TRBV2; CDR3 protein: CASSLRGGNTEAFF; CDR3 DNA: TGTGCCAGCAGTCTCAGGGGCGGGAACACTGAAGCTTTCTTT
J gene: TRBJ2-1; D gene: TRBD2; clone size: .; V gene: TRBV7-3; CDR3 protein: CASSVRTSADTQHFF; CDR3 DNA: TGTGCCAGCAGCGTTAGGACTAGCGCAGATACGCAGCATTTCTTC
J gene: TRBJ2-2; D gene: .; clone size: few; V gene: TRBV30; CDR3 protein: CAWHGGAGELFF; CDR3 DNA: TGTGCCTGGCACGGAGGGGCGGGGGAGCTGTTTTTT
J gene: TRBJ2-1; D gene: .; clone size: .; V gene: TRBV20-1; CDR3 protein: CSARGGLPYNEQFF; CDR3 DNA: TGCAGTGCTAGGGGGGGTTTACCCTACAATGAGCAGTTCTTC
J gene: TRBJ1-1; D gene: TRBD1; clone size: once; V gene: TRBV29-1; CDR3 protein: CSVDRGQAEAFF; CDR3 DNA: TGCAGCGTTGACAGGGGGCAGGCTGAAGCTTTCTTT
J gene: TRBJ2-5; D gene: .; clone size: .; V gene: TRBV11-1; CDR3 protein: CASSVGDLETQYF; CDR3 DNA: TGTGCCAGCAGCGTTGGAGACCTAGAGACCCAGTACTTC
J gene: TRBJ1-1; D gene: .; clone size: few; V gene: TRBV6-4; CDR3 protein: CASSDRENTEAFF; CDR3 DNA: TGTGCCAGCAGTGACCGGGAGAACACTGAAGCTTTCTTT
J gene: TRBJ2-7; D gene: TRBD2; clone size: .; V gene: TRBV20-1; CDR3 protein: CSARDPLTTSGRLYEQYF; CDR3 DNA: TGCAGTGCTAGAGATCCCCTTACTACTAGCGGGAGGCTCTACGAGCAGTACTTC
J gene: TRBJ1-6; D gene: .; clone size: .; V gene: TRBV6-4; CDR3 protein: CASIFNRVGTESPLHF; CDR3 DNA: TGTGCCAGCATTTTCAACAGGGTGGGTACAGAATCACCCCTCCACTTT
J gene: TRBJ2-2; D gene: TRBD1; clone size: .; V gene: TRBV2; CDR3 protein: CASSPQGAGGELSF; CDR3 DNA: TGTGCCAGCAGCCCACAGGGGGCAGGCGGGGAGCTGTCTTTT
J gene: TRBJ2-5; D gene: .; clone size: .; V gene: TRBV5-1; CDR3 protein: CASSFHGTQYF; CDR3 DNA: TGCGCCAGCAGCTTTCACGGGACCCAGTACTTC
J gene: TRBJ2-4; D gene: TRBD2; clone size: .; V gene: TRBV7-6; CDR3 protein: CASRSRGASSPLHF; CDR3 DNA: TGTGCCAGCAGGTCGCGGGGGGCGAGTTCACCCCTCCACTTC